These T cell receptor beta chains were read from a single sample in a study of STAT5B mutations in CD4+ large granular lymphocyte leukemia. Some clones are missing from TCRdb's copy, which holds only in-frame ones; the method was immunoSEQ multiplex PCR. The repertoire has tens of thousands of clones, roughly 84% of them found once; the top ten carry 0.35%. Sequencing was done on a sample of CD4+ T cells from blood buffy coats. Receptor source: a human donor in good health. Both conserved end residues are trimmed from each CDR3. Each record gives: V gene, CDR3 protein.

TRBV30 AWRDVTALRGNTIY
TRBV6-6 ASSYSGGGGYGYT
TRBV11-2 ASSPSSREVDTQY
TRBV6-1 ASNIGGITYEQY
TRBV6-5 ASGAAFYGYT
TRBV4-1 ASSQVGNTIY
TRBV2 ASSVRHANTGELF
TRBV6-6 ASSGKSFQETQY
TRBV5-1 ASSLNWDETEAF
TRBV5-1 ASSLGTAGYEQY
TRBV11-2 ASSLDRLPGIEQY
TRBV28 ASSLPGLSNTGELF
TRBV5-6 ASSSTGSPETQY
TRBV6-1 ASSEWLGYSNQPQH
TRBV6-4 ASSDPARGNNEQF
TRBV5-1 ASSFGTSGATYEQY
TRBV5-1 ASSPTYQETQY
TRBV7-9 ASSLKGAETQY
TRBV2 ASRGLDLSNEQF
TRBV6-1 PHSDTQY
TRBV19 ASSSPLTGVDGYT
TRBV4-1 ASSQEVTSGWADTQY
TRBV30 AWSVLRGTSRRTEAF
TRBV7-3 ASSPLGAGAGELF
TRBV15 ATSRDLAAGGNTIY
TRBV4-1 ASSQGRTGGSYEQY
TRBV15 ATSGSTGTRNEQF
TRBV7-3 ASSSMTGVGELF
TRBV6-5 ASSRQGWEQY
TRBV6-5 ASSSPLGSPQH
TRBV7-3 ASSLLATSGGSTDTQY
TRBV6-5 ASSYHSSGFGQPQH
TRBV12-5 ASGPPGPSNEKLF
TRBV5-6 ASSLVRTSGKKNNEQF
TRBV19 ASSIGSGAGANVLT
TRBV29-1 SVKARLSSYEQY
TRBV11-3 ASSGTSGYNEQF
TRBV5-1 ASSLVPGGLETQY
TRBV19 ASSPEGNEQY
TRBV30 AWSVRGVQGAWAF
TRBV4-1 ASSQPGQGVYGYT
TRBV28 ASSSGGLSYEQY
TRBV4-2 ASSQGRIDGYQPQH
TRBV11-3 ASSLWTSGTYEQY
TRBV7-6 ASSSSGQGSDEQY
TRBV5-6 ASSLRRWLAGGRSYEQY
TRBV9 ASSIMTTGELF
TRBV6-4 ASSDSWRQGPLH